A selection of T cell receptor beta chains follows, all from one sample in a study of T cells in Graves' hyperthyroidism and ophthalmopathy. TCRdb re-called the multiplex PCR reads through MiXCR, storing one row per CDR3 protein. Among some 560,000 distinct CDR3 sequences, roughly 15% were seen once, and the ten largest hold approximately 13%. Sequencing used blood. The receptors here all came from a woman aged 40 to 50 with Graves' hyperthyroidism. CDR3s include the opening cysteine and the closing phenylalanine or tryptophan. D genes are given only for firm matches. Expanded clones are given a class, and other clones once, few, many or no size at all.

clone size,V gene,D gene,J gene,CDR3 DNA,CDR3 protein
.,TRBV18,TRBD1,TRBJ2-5,TGTGCCAGCTCACCATTCCAGGGGGCTCCAGAGACCCAGTACTTC,CASSPFQGAPETQYF
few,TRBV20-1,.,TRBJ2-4,TGCAGTGCTTGGACGGGTTGGGGCGACATTCAGTACTTC,CSAWTGWGDIQYF
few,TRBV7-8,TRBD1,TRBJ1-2,TGTGCCAGCAGCTTCGGGACAGAGAATGGCTACACCTTC,CASSFGTENGYTF
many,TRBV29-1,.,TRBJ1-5,TGCAGCGTTGGAGGGGAAGGCAAGCCCCAGCATTTT,CSVGGEGKPQHF
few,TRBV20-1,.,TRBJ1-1,TGCAGTGCTAGTGCACCCGCACCTATTTTTGAAGCTTTCTTT,CSASAPAPIFEAFF
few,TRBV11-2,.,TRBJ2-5,TGTGCCAGCAGCTTAGATTGGAGCCCTAAACAAGAGACCCAGTACTTC,CASSLDWSPKQETQYF
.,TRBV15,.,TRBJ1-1,TGTGCCACCAGCAGAGACGGCATTTCCAACACTGAAGCTTTCTTT,CATSRDGISNTEAFF
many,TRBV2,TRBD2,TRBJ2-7,TGTGCCAGCAGGGGGACTAGCGGGGCCTACGAGCAGTACTTC,CASRGTSGAYEQYF
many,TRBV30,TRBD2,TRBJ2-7,TGTGCCTGGGGATCCGGACTAGCGGGAAAGGCCTACTACGAGCAGTACTTC,CAWGSGLAGKAYYEQYF
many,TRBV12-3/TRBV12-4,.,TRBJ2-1,TGTGCCAGCAGGTTAAGTGGGCGGTACAATGAGCAGTTCTTC,CASRLSGRYNEQFF
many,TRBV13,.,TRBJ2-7,TGTGCCAGCAGCCCAGCCGGGCAATCCTACGAGCAGTACTTC,CASSPAGQSYEQYF
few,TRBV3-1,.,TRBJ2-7,TGTGCCAGCAGCCAAGGGGCGGGCCAACCCTACGAGCAGTACTTC,CASSQGAGQPYEQYF
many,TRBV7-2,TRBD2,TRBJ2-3,TGTGCCAGCAGCTTGCTTCCTAGCGGGGGCACAGATACGCAGTATTTT,CASSLLPSGGTDTQYF
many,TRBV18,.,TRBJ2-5,TGTGCCAGCTCAAGCCGACAGGACCAAGAGACCCAGTACTTC,CASSSRQDQETQYF
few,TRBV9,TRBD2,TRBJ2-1,TGTGCCAGCACCAAAGGGGCGGGAGGGCTAGAAAATGAGCAGTTCTTC,CASTKGAGGLENEQFF
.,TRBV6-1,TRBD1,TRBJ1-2,TGTGCCAGCAGTCACAAAAGGGACAGCTATGGCTACACCTTC,CASSHKRDSYGYTF
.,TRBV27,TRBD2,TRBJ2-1,TGTGCCAGCCGGAGGACTAGCGGGAGTAAGGATGAGCAGTTCTTC,CASRRTSGSKDEQFF
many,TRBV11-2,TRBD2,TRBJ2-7,TGTGCCAGCAGCGTAGATACCTCGGGACTAGCATACGAGCAGTACTTC,CASSVDTSGLAYEQYF
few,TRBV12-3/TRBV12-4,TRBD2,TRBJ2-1,TGTGCCAGCAGTTTAGTACCCACCCGGACTAGCAGTATTTACAACAAGCAGTTCTTC,CASSLVPTRTSSIYNKQFF
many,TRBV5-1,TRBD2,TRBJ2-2,TGCGCCAGCAGCGAACCGGGACTAGGAAACACCGGGGAGCTGTTTTTT,CASSEPGLGNTGELFF
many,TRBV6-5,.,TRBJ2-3,TGTGCCAGCAGTTACAGGGAGCCAGATACGCAGTATTTT,CASSYREPDTQYF
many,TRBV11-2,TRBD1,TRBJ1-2,TGTGCCAGCAGCCCACCGGGACAGCTTAACTATGGCTACACCTTC,CASSPPGQLNYGYTF
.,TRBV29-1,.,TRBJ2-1,TGCAGCGTTGGGAAAGAGAGTAACAATGAGCAGTTCTTC,CSVGKESNNEQFF
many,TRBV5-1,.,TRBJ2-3,TGCGCCAGCAGCGTAACATACACAGATACGCAGTATTTT,CASSVTYTDTQYF
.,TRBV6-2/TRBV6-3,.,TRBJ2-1,TGTGCCAGCAGTTTCTTACAGGGCTATGAGCAGTTCTTC,CASSFLQGYEQFF
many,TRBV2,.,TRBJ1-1,TGTGCCAGCAGTACAGGGATAGGTTACACTGAAGCTTTCTTT,CASSTGIGYTEAFF
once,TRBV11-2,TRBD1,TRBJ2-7,TGTGCCAGCAGCCAGGACAGGATTTACGAGCAGTACTTC,CASSQDRIYEQYF
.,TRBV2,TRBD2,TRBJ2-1,TGTGCCACCGTCCCCGGGACTAGCGGGGCGAGCTCCTACAATGAGCAGTTCTTC,CATVPGTSGASSYNEQFF
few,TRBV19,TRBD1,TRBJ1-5,TGTGCCAGTATCGGGGACAGGCCCCGTCAGCCCCAGCATTTT,CASIGDRPRQPQHF